Listed here is a single T cell receptor beta chain. Its cognate antigen is unknown. This sequence may be a read error, since a much larger clone differs from it by one base. This entry is derived from a study of brain metastases from non-small cell lung cancer. Produced via immunoSEQ multiplex PCR; TCRdb's table is partial and in-frame only. The sample records under 4,500 clones, approximately 90% being singletons. General study points: In about 60% of brain metastases, T-cell clones were expanded compared with matched primary tumors. T-cell infiltration was lower in brain metastases than primaries (P < 0.001).

The CDR3 contains 15 residues. Germline-derived CDR1 and CDR2 are MDHEN and SYDVKM. The rearrangement joins TRBV28 to TRBJ2-5; TRBD2 agrees at 7 bases. The TCR sequence derives from a donor aged 40 or older with non-small cell lung cancer. The sequencing input was primary lung tumor tissue. The CDR3 here is CTSSWTSQYQETQYF. CDR3 DNA sequence: TGTACCAGCAGCTGGACTAGTCAGTACCAAGAGACCCAGTACTTC.